The rows below give T cell receptor beta chains drawn from one sample of a study of cytomegalovirus exposure and HLA in healthy donors. Data came from immunoSEQ multiplex PCR; TCRdb stores just in-frame clones and leaves some out. The sample lists about 110,000 clones; approximately 69% were seen once. Sequenced material: PBMCs. These receptors were collected from a woman in her 40s in good health and CMV-seropositive. Each CDR3 is given with its conserved first and last residue. D genes are given only for firm matches. Not every row has a clone size; where given, it reads once, few, many or a size class.

D gene	clone size	V gene	J gene	CDR3 DNA	CDR3 protein
.	.	TRBV5-4	TRBJ1-2	TGTGCCAGCAGCCTACAGGATTACTATGGCTACACCTTC	CASSLQDYYGYTF
.	.	TRBV9	TRBJ2-2	TGTGCCAGCAGCGTACATGGCAGGACGAACACCGGGGAGCTGTTTTTT	CASSVHGRTNTGELFF
TRBD1	.	TRBV5-6	TRBJ1-6	TGTGCCAGCAGCAAGGGACAGGGTTATTCACCCCTCCACTTT	CASSKGQGYSPLHF
.	few	TRBV20-1	TRBJ2-5	TGCAGTGCTCCCTTCAGTGAGACCCAGTACTTC	CSAPFSETQYF
TRBD1	.	TRBV9	TRBJ2-1	TGTGCCAGCAGCGTAGGCAGGGGGTCGTCCTACAATGAGCAGTTCTTC	CASSVGRGSSYNEQFF
.	once	TRBV19	TRBJ2-6	TGTGCCAGTGGAGTGGGGGGGCCTAACTCTGGGGCCAACGTCCTGACTTTC	CASGVGGPNSGANVLTF
.	.	TRBV18	TRBJ1-1	TGTGCCAGCTCTCCGTCGGAGGTTCGCACTGAAGCTTTCTTT	CASSPSEVRTEAFF
.	.	TRBV9	TRBJ1-6	TGTGCCAGCAGCGTAGAGCAGGGGTTTAGTTCACCCCTCCACTTT	CASSVEQGFSSPLHF
TRBD1	once	TRBV7-2	TRBJ1-6	TGTGCCAGCAGCCCGGACAGGCCAGATAATTCACCTCTCCACTTT	CASSPDRPDNSPLHF
.	.	TRBV7-9	TRBJ1-3	TGTGCCAGCACCCTTCGGGGAAACACCATATATTTT	CASTLRGNTIYF
.	.	TRBV19	TRBJ1-1	TGTGCCAGTAGTATGCCGTACAGGGTAGTGAACACTGAAGCTTTCTTT	CASSMPYRVVNTEAFF
.	.	TRBV7-3	TRBJ2-7	TGTGCCAGCAGCCTCCATGGGAGGACAAGCTCCTACGAGCAGTACTTC	CASSLHGRTSSYEQYF
.	.	TRBV5-6	TRBJ2-7	TGTGCCAGCAGCATCGGACCGGGAGCGACCTACGAGCAGTACTTC	CASSIGPGATYEQYF
.	.	TRBV6-1	TRBJ1-2	TGTGCCAGCAGTGTGACAGAGAACTATGGCTACACCTTC	CASSVTENYGYTF
.	.	TRBV30	TRBJ1-4	TGTGCCTGGAGGAGAGCAACTAATGAAAAACTGTTTTTT	CAWRRATNEKLFF
.	.	TRBV7-9	TRBJ2-7	TGTGCCAGCAGCTTCCAACGGGGGGCGGGGGAGCAGTACTTC	CASSFQRGAGEQYF
.	.	TRBV5-1	TRBJ2-7	TGCGCCAGCAGCTTGGGAGACACCACCTACGAGCAGTACTTC	CASSLGDTTYEQYF
TRBD1	.	TRBV5-1	TRBJ1-2	TGCGCCAGCAACACCGGGACAGGGGGAAACTATGGCTACACCTTC	CASNTGTGGNYGYTF
TRBD2	.	TRBV30	TRBJ2-3	TGTGCCTGGAGTGTAGGTGCCAGCGGGGAGTATTTT	CAWSVGASGEYF
TRBD1	.	TRBV7-9	TRBJ1-2	TGTGCCAGCAGCCCGTTGACAGGGTCCTATGGCTACACCTTC	CASSPLTGSYGYTF
TRBD1	.	TRBV27	TRBJ1-6	TGTGCCAGTACCCGGGACAGGGGAATATGGGATAATTCACCCCTCCACTTT	CASTRDRGIWDNSPLHF
.	once	TRBV7-2	TRBJ2-1	TGTGCCAGCAGCTTAAACTACAACAATGAGCAGTTCTTC	CASSLNYNNEQFF
.	.	TRBV7-8	TRBJ2-4	TGTGCCAGCAGCTCCAGAGCCAAAAACATTCAGTACTTC	CASSSRAKNIQYF
.	.	TRBV11-2	TRBJ2-1	TGTGCCAGCAGCTTAGGGTTGGGGCAATTCAGCTCCTACAATGAGCAGTTCTTC	CASSLGLGQFSSYNEQFF
TRBD1	.	TRBV18	TRBJ2-3	TGTGCCAGCTCACCGCCGGGACAGCTCACAGATACGCAGTATTTT	CASSPPGQLTDTQYF
TRBD1	.	TRBV5-1	TRBJ1-1	TGCGCCAGCAGCTTGTCGGTGGGACAGGGGGGAATAGTCGCTGAAGCTTTCTTT	CASSLSVGQGGIVAEAFF
.	.	TRBV11-3	TRBJ2-3	TGTGCCAGCAGCTCCGGGGTTACTAGCACAGATACGCAGTATTTT	CASSSGVTSTDTQYF
.	.	TRBV7-8	TRBJ2-1	TGTGCCAGCAGCTTTCCCGGGGCCTACAATGAGCAGTTCTTC	CASSFPGAYNEQFF
.	.	TRBV5-4	TRBJ2-7	TGTGCCAGCAGCTTGACGCAGGGCTCCTACGAGCAGTACTTC	CASSLTQGSYEQYF
.	.	TRBV7-6	TRBJ1-2	TGTGCCAGCAGCTCCTCCCCTCTTACAGGGAGCCCCTTCACCTTC	CASSSSPLTGSPFTF
.	few	TRBV6-1	TRBJ2-7	TGTGCCAGCCGAGCCGGAGAGGCCCCCTCCTACGAGCAGTACTTC	CASRAGEAPSYEQYF
TRBD2	.	TRBV6-6	TRBJ2-7	TGTGCCAGTAAGTCCGGCGGGAGGCGGGACGAGCAGTACTTC	CASKSGGRRDEQYF
.	.	TRBV7-3	TRBJ2-6	TGTGCCAGCAGCAACAGCTCTGGGGCCAACGTCCTGACTTTC	CASSNSSGANVLTF
TRBD2	.	TRBV9	TRBJ2-7	TGTGCCAGCAGCGTATTGACTAGCGGGAGGGCTTACTCCTACGAGCAGTACTTC	CASSVLTSGRAYSYEQYF
TRBD1	.	TRBV28	TRBJ2-7	TGTGCCAGCAGCCAGAAAGCCTACGGGACAGGGGGCGAGCAGTACTTC	CASSQKAYGTGGEQYF
TRBD2	.	TRBV5-1	TRBJ2-1	TGCGCCAGCAAGCTAAGGGCGGGAGGGGAGGATGAGCAGTTCTTC	CASKLRAGGEDEQFF
.	few	TRBV7-2	TRBJ1-2	TGTGCCAGCAGCCCCCGCCAGGGATATGGCTACACCTTC	CASSPRQGYGYTF
TRBD1	.	TRBV29-1	TRBJ2-5	TGCAGCGGCCGGGACAGGGAAGAGACCCAGTACTTC	CSGRDREETQYF
TRBD1	.	TRBV19	TRBJ2-5	TGTGCCAGTAGCCCTGGGACAGGGGAGGGAGAGACCCAGTACTTC	CASSPGTGEGETQYF
.	.	TRBV27	TRBJ1-3	TGTGCCAGCAGTCTAGGCCGGGGGGGAAACACCATATATTTT	CASSLGRGGNTIYF
TRBD2	.	TRBV7-9	TRBJ2-3	TGTGCCAGCAGCTCAAGCGGGGGTAGCACAGATACGCAGTATTTT	CASSSSGGSTDTQYF
TRBD1	.	TRBV5-1	TRBJ1-6	TGCGCCAGCGCCGACAGGGGGCTGCATAATTCACCCCTCCACTTT	CASADRGLHNSPLHF
.	few	TRBV7-2	TRBJ1-1	TGTGCCAGCAGCTTTGCGGGAGACACTGAAGCTTTCTTT	CASSFAGDTEAFF
.	.	TRBV5-1	TRBJ1-6	TGCGCCAGCAGCCGCCAAACTCCGAGCTCCTATAATTCACCCCTCCACTTT	CASSRQTPSSYNSPLHF
.	.	TRBV18	TRBJ1-2	TGTGCCAGCTCACCCCGCCGGACCGAAATCAGCGGTCCCTATGGCTACACCTTC	CASSPRRTEISGPYGYTF
.	.	TRBV9	TRBJ2-2	TGTGCCAGCAGCGCCCGCCGACTTGACACCGGGGAGCTGTTTTTT	CASSARRLDTGELFF
TRBD2	once	TRBV27	TRBJ2-7	TGTGCCAGCAGTTTATCCGCCGGGGCTAGCGGGAGGAATGAGCAGTACTTC	CASSLSAGASGRNEQYF
.	.	TRBV6-1	TRBJ1-6	TGTGCCAGCAGTGTTCGAGGACACAATAATTCACCCCTCCACTTT	CASSVRGHNNSPLHF
TRBD2	.	TRBV9	TRBJ2-1	TGTGCCAGCAGCGTAGTGCGGGGGGCAAAAGATGAGCAGTTCTTC	CASSVVRGAKDEQFF
TRBD1	.	TRBV7-3	TRBJ2-1	TGTGCCAGCAGCTTTCGACAGGGAGCCTACAATGAGCAGTTCTTC	CASSFRQGAYNEQFF
TRBD1	.	TRBV19	TRBJ1-1	TGTGCCAGTAGTATAGGGGGGACAGCTCCGAACACTGAAGCTTTCTTT	CASSIGGTAPNTEAFF
.	.	TRBV18	TRBJ1-1	TGTGCCAGCTCACCACTCTCCAGGGCCCTGATCGGTAGGACTGAAGCTTTCTTT	CASSPLSRALIGRTEAFF
.	.	TRBV5-1	TRBJ2-7	TGCGCCAGCAGCTTGGACAGCACCTCCTACGAGCAGTACTTC	CASSLDSTSYEQYF
.	.	TRBV18	TRBJ2-1	TGTGCCAGCTCACCACCGCTGGGAGGACGCAATGAGCAGTTCTTC	CASSPPLGGRNEQFF
.	.	TRBV28	TRBJ1-5	TGTGCCAGCAGTCCGCGGGCCGGGGTCTATAGCAATCAGCCCCAGCATTTT	CASSPRAGVYSNQPQHF